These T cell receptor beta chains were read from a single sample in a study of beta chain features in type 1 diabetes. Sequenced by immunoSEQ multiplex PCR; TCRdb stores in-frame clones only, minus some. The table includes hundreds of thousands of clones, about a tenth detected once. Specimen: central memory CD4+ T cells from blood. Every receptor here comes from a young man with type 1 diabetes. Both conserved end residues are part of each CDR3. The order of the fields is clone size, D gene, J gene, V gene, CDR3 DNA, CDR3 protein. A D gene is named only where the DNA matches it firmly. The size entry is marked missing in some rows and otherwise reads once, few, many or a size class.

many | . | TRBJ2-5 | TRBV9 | TGTGCCAGCAGCGTAACTCCGGACAGACAAGAGACCCAGTACTTC | CASSVTPDRQETQYF
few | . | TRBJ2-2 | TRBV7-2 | TGTGCCAGCAGCTTAGGGGAGGAGCGTCTCTACACCGGGGAGCTGTTTTTT | CASSLGEERLYTGELFF
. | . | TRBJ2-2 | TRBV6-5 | TGTGCCAGCAGTTACAGTTCGAACACCGGGGAGCTGTTTTTT | CASSYSSNTGELFF
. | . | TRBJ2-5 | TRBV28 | TGTGCCAGCAGTTGGACAGCGCAAGAGACCCAGTACTTC | CASSWTAQETQYF
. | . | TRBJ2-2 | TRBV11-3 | TGTGCCAGCAGCCAACCGAGGGGGGACACCGGGGAGCTGTTTTTT | CASSQPRGDTGELFF
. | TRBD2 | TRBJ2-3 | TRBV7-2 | TGTGCCAGCAGCTCTAATCCTAGCGGACGGACAGATACGCAGTATTTT | CASSSNPSGRTDTQYF
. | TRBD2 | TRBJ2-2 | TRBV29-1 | TGCAGCGCCGTTTTTAGCGGGGGTACGAGCACCGGGGAGCTGTTTTTT | CSAVFSGGTSTGELFF
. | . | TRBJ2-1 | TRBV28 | TGTGCCAGCAGGTGGGGCGGATTGAATGAGCAGTTCTTC | CASRWGGLNEQFF
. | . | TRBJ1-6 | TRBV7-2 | TGTGCCAGCAGCCCGCAAGGGGATTCACCCCTCCACTTT | CASSPQGDSPLHF
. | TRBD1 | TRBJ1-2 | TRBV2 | TGTGCCCGAGACAGGGGGCCCTCCCTCTATGGCTACACCTTC | CARDRGPSLYGYTF
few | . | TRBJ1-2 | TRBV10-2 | TGCGCCAGCACCTGGACAATGGCCCTAAACTATGGCTACACCTTC | CASTWTMALNYGYTF
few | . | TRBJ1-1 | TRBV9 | TGTGCCAGCAGCGTAGCCCCCTTAGGGAACACTGAAGCTTTCTTT | CASSVAPLGNTEAFF
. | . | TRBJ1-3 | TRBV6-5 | TGTGCCAGCAGTTATGGGTTGGGAGGAAACACCATATATTTT | CASSYGLGGNTIYF
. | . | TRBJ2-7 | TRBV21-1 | TGTGCCAGCACGCGGCAGGGGAGCGGACCCCCCTACGAGCAGTACTTC | CASTRQGSGPPYEQYF
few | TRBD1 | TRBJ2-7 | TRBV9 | TGTGCCAGCAGCGTAGCTACAGGGGGCATCTACGAGCAGTACTTC | CASSVATGGIYEQYF
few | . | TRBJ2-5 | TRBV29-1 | TGCAGCGTTGCCCCGGAGGGGGAGACCCAGTACTTC | CSVAPEGETQYF
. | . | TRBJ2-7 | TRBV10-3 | TGTGCCATCAGTGAAGGGATTCCCTCCTACGAGCAGTACTTC | CAISEGIPSYEQYF
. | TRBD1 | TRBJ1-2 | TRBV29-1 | TGCAGCGTCTTACGGGACAGAGATGGCTACACCTTC | CSVLRDRDGYTF
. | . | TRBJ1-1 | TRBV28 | TGTGCCAGCAGTTTAAAGGGAGCTGAAGCTTTCTTT | CASSLKGAEAFF
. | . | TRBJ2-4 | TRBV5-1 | TGCGCCAGCTTTATCTTGGAGGCGGCCAAAAACATTCAGTACTTC | CASFILEAAKNIQYF
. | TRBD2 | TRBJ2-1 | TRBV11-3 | TGTGCCAGCAGCTTCGGCGGGGGGGCATATGAGCAGTTCTTC | CASSFGGGAYEQFF
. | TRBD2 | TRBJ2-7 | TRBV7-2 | TGTGCCAGCAGCTTAGGAACGGGACTAGCGGGGACCTACGAGCAGTACTTC | CASSLGTGLAGTYEQYF
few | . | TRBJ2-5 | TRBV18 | TGTGCCAGCTCACCTTACGGGGGTGATGAGACCCAGTACTTC | CASSPYGGDETQYF
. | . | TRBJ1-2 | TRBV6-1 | TGTGCCAGCAGTGAGGCATATGGCTACACCTTC | CASSEAYGYTF
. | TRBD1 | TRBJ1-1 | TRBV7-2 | TGTGCCAGCAGCCGACAGGGAACGAACACTGAAGCTTTCTTT | CASSRQGTNTEAFF
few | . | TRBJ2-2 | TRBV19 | TGTGCCAGTAGTATTGTCCGGGACACCGGGGAGCTGTTTTTT | CASSIVRDTGELFF
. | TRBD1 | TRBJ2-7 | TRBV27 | TGTGCCAGCAGTTGGACAGGCGCGACCTCCGAGCAGTACTTC | CASSWTGATSEQYF
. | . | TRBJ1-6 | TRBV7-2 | TGTGCCAGCAGCGACGGACGGGATTCACCCCTCCACTTT | CASSDGRDSPLHF
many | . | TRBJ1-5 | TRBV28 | TGTGCCAGCAGTTTCGTTGGGGGTGAGGGTCGTCAGCCCCAGCATTTT | CASSFVGGEGRQPQHF
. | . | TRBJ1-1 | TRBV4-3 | TGCGCCAGCAGCCAGAGAAGGACGGGAGGGAACACTGAAGCTTTCTTT | CASSQRRTGGNTEAFF
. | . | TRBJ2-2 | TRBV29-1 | TGCAGCGTTCGCAGTAACACCGGGGAGCTGTTTTTT | CSVRSNTGELFF
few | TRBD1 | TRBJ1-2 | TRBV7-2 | TGTGCCAGCAGCCCCCAATCCAGGGGGCCTGGCTACACCTTC | CASSPQSRGPGYTF
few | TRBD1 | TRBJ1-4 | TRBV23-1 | TGCGCCAGCAGTCAAGGAAAGGGACAGGGGCTTGAAAAACTGTTTTTT | CASSQGKGQGLEKLFF
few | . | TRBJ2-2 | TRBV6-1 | TGTGCCAGCAGTCAGACGGACACCGGGGAGCTGTTTTTT | CASSQTDTGELFF
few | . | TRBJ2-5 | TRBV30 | TGTGCCTGGAGTACTAGCCAAGAGACCCAGTACTTC | CAWSTSQETQYF
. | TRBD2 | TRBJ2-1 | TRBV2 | TGTGCCAGCAGGCCGACTAGCGTTTACAATGAGCAGTTCTTC | CASRPTSVYNEQFF
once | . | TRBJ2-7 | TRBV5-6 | TGTGCCAGCAGCCTCCAGGCCTACGAGCAGTACTTC | CASSLQAYEQYF